This TCR beta chain was recovered during a study of regulatory T cells in long-lasting Graves disease. The CDR3 runs 13 residues. Germline loops: CDR1 GTSNPN, CDR2 SVGIG (reference sequence). V was pared by 8 bases and J by 1 base, with 14 bases between. The table lists this clonotype with many counts. Time point indicated: newly diagnosed GD, antithyroid drugs for less than 3 months. Researchers made the TCR library from RNA that was extracted from PBMCs. Diagnosis followed American Thyroid Association guidelines for Graves' disease. Arm-PCR of CDR3 regions and iRepertoire HTBI primers were used to build TCR beta libraries. TCRdb independently ran MiXCR on the multiplex PCR reads; one entry per CDR3 protein. Counted here are fewer than 450,000 distinct CDR3 sequences, over 14% occurring once; the ten biggest clones make up about 8.3%. These records were also assigned to another study, of T cells in Graves' hyperthyroidism and ophthalmopathy. That report adds: Orbital computed tomography and thyroid ultrasound, together with serum TRAb and thyroxine and clinical symptoms, were used for diagnoses. TCR CDR3 underwent first-round RT-PCR with the HTBI primer set. Ophthalmopathy prediction by the model preceded onset by a median roughly 6 months.

The sample consisted of peripheral blood mononuclear cells (PBMCs), taken at new diagnosis, from a patient treated with antithyroid drugs. This sequence was found in a woman in her thirties or forties with Graves disease. The V call is TRBV30, the J call TRBJ1-1; a weak D match, TRBD1 (5 bases). This chain's CDR3 is CAGTRGRNTEAFF. CDR3 nucleotides: TGTGCCGGGACGCGGGGCCGGAACACTGAAGCTTTCTTT.